The text below deals with one T cell receptor (beta chain). No antigen is known for it. The sample originates from a study of long-term antiretroviral therapy in people with HIV. General observations from the study: Clones with expansion before ART led the repertoire at all time points. Older ART regimens were possibly in use when the blood was collected between the mid-2000s and the late 2010s.

Researchers report immunoSEQ v3.0 was run at survey level. A per-sample goal of roughly 40,000-50,000 T-cell genomes was targeted by sequencing. Using immunoSEQ multiplex PCR, the repertoire was profiled, and TCRdb retains in-frame clones only, with some absent. This table has fewer than 30,000 clones, about 80% appearing once. Germline CDR1 reads SGHDN; CDR2 reads FVKESK. The CDR3 runs to 17 residues. With 0 bases removed from V and 4 bases from J, the gap between germline ends came to 15 bases. The source material was unsorted PBMCs, sampled 0.7 years before starting antiretroviral therapy. The source is a man aged 30 to 45 with HIV. The gene calls are TRBV14 and TRBJ2-2; tentatively, D is TRBD1 (6 bases). Here the CDR3 reads CASSQDLNRETTGELFF. CDR3 DNA sequence: TGTGCCAGCAGCCAAGATCTGAACAGGGAGACCACCGGGGAGCTGTTTTTT.